These 22 T cell receptor beta chains originate from one sample sequenced in a study of blood T cell repertoires in COVID-19 (dated by TCRdb to between 2020 and 2021). Receptor libraries were prepared by the immunoSEQ multiplex PCR assay. TCRdb mirrors the immuneACCESS table, restricted to in-frame sequences. Some clones are absent from its copies; in checked studies, under half trace to an unresolved V gene, and the reason for the others is unknown. For this sample there are around 300,000 clones; approximately 85% appear just once. Together, the top ten hold 11% of the sample. The sample comprised peripheral blood. These receptors all come from a woman in her seventies with acute or convalescent COVID-19.

The chain employs TRBV5-1 and TRBJ1-4, with 8 nucleotides matching TRBD1. The V segment lost 4 bases and the J segment 5 bases; nucleotides outside the gene matches: 7. CDR1 and CDR2 (germline): SGHRS, YFSETQ. The CDR3 sequence is 15 residues long. The CDR3 spells CASSPTDRENEKLFF. CDR3 bases: TGCGCCAGCAGCCCCACGGACAGGGAGAATGAAAAACTGTTTTTT.

The V call is TRBV5-6, the J call TRBJ1-1; maybe TRBD1 (5 bases). The V gene's germline CDR1 is SGHDT and CDR2 YYEEEE. CDR3 length: 14 amino acids. Trimming took off 7 bases at V and 6 bases at J, with 19 bases between the two ends. The chain's CDR3 is CASAPWGREAEAFF. CDR3 coding DNA: TGTGCCAGCGCACCTTGGGGCAGGGAGGCTGAAGCTTTCTTT.

The V and J genes are TRBV19 and TRBJ1-1, with 7 bases identical to TRBD1. Germline V gene data show CDR1 as LNHDA and CDR2 as SQIVND (reference sequence). Unmatched junction bases numbered 5, after V lost 3 bases and J lost 1 base. The CDR3 is 15 residues long. The CDR3 region has the DNA TGTGCCAGTAGTATCGACAGGGTGTGGAACACTGAAGCTTTCTTT. As protein: CASSIDRVWNTEAFF.

The J gene is TRBJ2-3, the V gene TRBV11-2; TRBD1 is a possible D gene (5 bases). Germline V gives CDR1 SGHAT, CDR2 FQNNGV. The V and J ends lost 1 base and 2 bases respectively, with 10 bases between them. The CDR3 consists of 15 residues. The CDR3: CASSLVGAPTDTQYF. The CDR3 DNA reads as TGTGCCAGCAGCTTAGTAGGGGCCCCCACAGATACGCAGTATTTT.

The chain links TRBV7-2 to TRBJ1-2; possible D gene TRBD1, 5 bases. V was shortened by 3 bases and J by 8 bases, with 16 bases between the two germline ends. The CDR3 is made up of 14 amino acids. Germline CDR1 reads SGHTA; CDR2 reads FQGNSA. CDR3 coding DNA: TGTGCCAGCAGCTTGGGGCAGGAGTCTGGGGGCTACACCTTC. The encoded protein is CASSLGQESGGYTF. The full variable domain, in which reference TRBV7-2 and TRBJ1-2 provide the parts outside the CDR3, is GAGVSQSPSNKVTEKGKDVELRCDPISGHTALYWYRQSLGQGLEFLIYFQGNSAPDKSGLPSDRFSAERTGGSVSTLTIQRTQQEDSAVYLCASSLGQESGGYTFGSGTRLTVV.

V is TRBV7-9 and J is TRBJ2-2; D is possibly TRBD1 (6 bases). Germline lookup yields CDR1 SEHNR and CDR2 FQNEAQ (reference sequence). V gave up 6 bases and J gave up 0 bases, with 11 bases separating them. This CDR3 spans 15 amino acids. The CDR3 DNA reads as TGTGCCAGCAGGCGGACAGCTCCGAACACCGGGGAGCTGTTTTTT. Translating gives CASRRTAPNTGELFF.

The chain recombines TRBV12-3 or TRBV12-4 with TRBJ1-3; D not certain. Deletions cut 8 bases from V and 8 bases from J, with 16 bases between. The CDR3 is made up of 13 amino acids. The CDR3 region is CASLTGASYTIYF. CDR3 sequence (DNA): TGTGCCAGCCTTACTGGTGCCTCTTACACCATATATTTT.

This chain links TRBV6-5 with TRBJ1-1; TRBD1 aligns across 7 bases. CDR1 is MNHEY and CDR2 is SVGAGI in the germline V gene. The CDR3 is made up of 12 amino acids. V shed 5 bases and J 10 bases; nucleotides not matched to a gene: 7. The CDR3 reads CASSPRTGRAFF. Written as DNA, the CDR3 is TGTGCCAGCAGTCCCCGGACAGGACGAGCTTTCTTT.

The rearrangement joins TRBV4-1 to TRBJ2-4; TRBD2 matches at 9 bases. V dropped 2 bases and J dropped 6; count of bases not matched to a gene: 11. The CDR3 is 17 amino acids. Germline V CDR1 and CDR2: MGHRA, YSYEKL. Written as DNA, the CDR3 is TGCGCCAGCAGCCAACCCTCGATGGCTAGCGGGGCAAACATTCAGTACTTC. Its translation: CASSQPSMASGANIQYF.

This clone has just one count. The chain joins TRBV7-2 to TRBJ2-3, with D unresolved. Germline CDR1 is SGHTA and CDR2 is FQGNSA. This CDR3 is 15 amino acids long. The V end lost 0 bases, the J end lost 3 bases, and 10 bases lay between the germline ends. The CDR3 sequence is CASSLAHQTTDTQYF. CDR3 coding DNA: TGTGCCAGCAGCTTAGCGCACCAGACAACAGATACGCAGTATTTT.

The chain couples TRBV10-3 to TRBJ1-1, with a tentative D call TRBD1 (5 bases). The CDR3 totals 14 residues. Germline-derived CDR1 and CDR2 are ENHRY and SYGVKD. V was cut by 5 bases and J by 2 bases, with 12 bases left in between. CDR3 in DNA: TGTGCCATCAGTAAACCTACAGGTAACACTGAAGCTTTCTTT. It specifies CAISKPTGNTEAFF.

This clone was detected only once. J is TRBJ2-6 and V is TRBV9; 9 bases match TRBD1. Losses at the gene ends were 0 bases for V and 0 bases for J; bases not matched to a gene: 7. The CDR3 length is 19 residues. Germline V gene lookup returns CDR1 SGDLS and CDR2 YYNGEE. CDR3 DNA: TGTGCCAGCAGCGTAGTCCGGGACAGGGCCGACTCTGGGGCCAACGTCCTGACTTTC. The encoded protein is CASSVVRDRADSGANVLTF.

The gene calls are TRBV6-5 and TRBJ1-1; weak D call: TRBD1 (6 bases). The ends were cut back, 6 bases at V and 6 bases at J, with 14 bases in the middle. The CDR3 has 13 amino acids. Germline V gene sequence: CDR1 MNHEY, CDR2 SVGAGI. The CDR3 DNA sequence: TGTGCCAGCAGCGACAGGAGGCGGGCTGAAGCTTTCTTT. Translation: CASSDRRRAEAFF.

This clone was seen only a few times. This sequence joins TRBV5-5 and TRBJ1-1; no definite D call. V was clipped by 4 bases and J by 3 bases, with 7 bases between them. Germline-derived CDR1 and CDR2 are SGHKS and YYEKEE (reference sequence). This CDR3 comprises 12 residues. This chain's CDR3 is CASSRQHTEAFF. CDR3 DNA sequence: TGTGCCAGCAGCCGACAACACACTGAAGCTTTCTTT.

This clone was found once. The rearrangement links TRBV5-4 to TRBJ1-2; D possibly corresponds to TRBD1 (6 bases). This CDR3 region has 15 residues. Germline CDR1 and CDR2: SGHNT and YYREEE (reference sequence). V was cut by 2 bases and J by 2 bases, with 13 bases left in between. The CDR3 is CASSFGAQGNYGYTF. The CDR3 DNA follows: TGTGCCAGCAGCTTTGGCGCCCAGGGGAACTATGGCTACACCTTC.

The rearrangement uses TRBV20-1 and TRBJ2-3, with 7 positions matching TRBD2. The CDR3 consists of 10 residues. Germline V lookup: CDR1 DFQATT, CDR2 SNEGSKA (reference sequence). The J segment lost 9 bases and the V segment lost 3 bases, leaving 0 bases of the junction unmatched. CDR3 in DNA: TGCAGTGCTAGCGGGGGGACGCAGTATTTT. It yields the protein CSASGGTQYF.

CDR3 sequence reads: CAWSVPGSNEKLFF. The CDR3, as DNA: TGTGCCTGGAGTGTACCCGGGAGTAATGAAAAACTGTTTTTT. J is TRBJ1-4 and V is TRBV30, with D uncertain. The germline CDR1 and CDR2 sequences are GTSNPN and SVGIG (reference sequence). The CDR3 consists of 14 residues. Trimming pared 0 bases from V and 4 bases from J, leaving 9 bases between.

This chain connects TRBV5-1 to TRBJ2-3; 8 bases align to TRBD2. The germline V gene has CDR1 SGHRS and CDR2 YFSETQ. Losses at the gene ends were 3 bases for V and 1 base for J; bases not matched to a gene: 7. The CDR3 runs to 16 residues. CDR3 bases: TGCGCCAGCAGCTCCAGGCAAGCGGGGGGCACAGATACGCAGTATTTT. Amino acids: CASSSRQAGGTDTQYF.

This chain links TRBV6-2 or TRBV6-3 with TRBJ2-2; TRBD1 agrees at 7 bases. This CDR3 is built from 15 residues. Germline CDR1 MNHEY, CDR2 SVGEGT. J gave up 1 base and V 3 bases, and 2 bases lay outside the gene matches. In DNA form, the CDR3 reads TGTGCCAGCAGTTATCACAGGGGGAACACCGGGGAGCTGTTTTTT. Its protein is CASSYHRGNTGELFF.

The sample holds a few counts of this clone. V gene TRBV10-1 combines with J gene TRBJ1-2; 9 nucleotides agree with TRBD1. Germline V gene sequence: CDR1 WNHNN, CDR2 SYGVQD (reference sequence). Trimming cost V 5 bases and J 7 bases; bases outside gene matches: 8. The CDR3 length is 14 residues. The CDR3 sequence is CASSLRDREAGYTF. CDR3 nucleotides: TGCGCCAGCAGTCTGCGGGACAGGGAGGCTGGCTACACCTTC.

The chain employs TRBV5-5 and TRBJ1-6; TRBD1 matches at 7 bases. Unmatched junction bases numbered 6, after V lost 5 bases and J lost 7 bases. Germline lookup yields CDR1 SGHKS and CDR2 YYEKEE (reference sequence). The CDR3 runs 14 residues. CDR3 in DNA: TGTGCCAGCAGTCCCCAGGGGGGCAATTCACCCCTCCACTTT. Encoded protein: CASSPQGGNSPLHF.

This clone showed up just a few times. This rearrangement joins TRBV7-9 to TRBJ1-1; 10 bases line up with TRBD1. The CDR3 has 13 residues. Germline assignment: CDR1 SEHNR and CDR2 FQNEAQ (reference sequence). The junction had 7 bases not matched to a gene; V was cut back by 5 bases and J by 10 bases. The CDR3 spells CASSETGGEGAFF. CDR3 bases: TGTGCCAGCAGCGAGACAGGGGGCGAAGGAGCTTTCTTT.